This T cell receptor (beta chain) appears in the sequencing data of a study of shared clonotypes between healthy human individuals. Study outcomes and limitations: Generation probabilities of non-shared clonotypes were lower (relative to those shared by all four donors). Compared with memory subsets, naive subsets generally had larger estimated richness.

Sequencing used immunoSEQ multiplex PCR; TCRdb keeps in-frame clones, though not all of them. The table lists more than 500,000 clones, 85% to 95% of them singletons, with approximately 0.11% in the top ten. CD45RO negativity and positive selection for CCR7 defined naive CD8 cells, a population that excluded terminally differentiated effector memory CD45RA+ cells. In the case of this clone: What it recognizes is unknown.

This CDR3 is built from 15 residues. Germline V gene lookup returns CDR1 LNHDA and CDR2 SQIVND (reference sequence). V lost 5 bases, J lost 3 bases, and 16 bases lay in between. The genes are TRBV19 and TRBJ1-2, with D possibly matching TRBD1 (6 bases). This TCR was sampled from a woman younger than 45 in good health. Sample: naive CD8+ T cells sorted from blood. CDR3 coding DNA: TGTGCCAGTAGTTTACTACAGGGCCACCACTATGGCTACACCTTC. As protein: CASSLLQGHHYGYTF.